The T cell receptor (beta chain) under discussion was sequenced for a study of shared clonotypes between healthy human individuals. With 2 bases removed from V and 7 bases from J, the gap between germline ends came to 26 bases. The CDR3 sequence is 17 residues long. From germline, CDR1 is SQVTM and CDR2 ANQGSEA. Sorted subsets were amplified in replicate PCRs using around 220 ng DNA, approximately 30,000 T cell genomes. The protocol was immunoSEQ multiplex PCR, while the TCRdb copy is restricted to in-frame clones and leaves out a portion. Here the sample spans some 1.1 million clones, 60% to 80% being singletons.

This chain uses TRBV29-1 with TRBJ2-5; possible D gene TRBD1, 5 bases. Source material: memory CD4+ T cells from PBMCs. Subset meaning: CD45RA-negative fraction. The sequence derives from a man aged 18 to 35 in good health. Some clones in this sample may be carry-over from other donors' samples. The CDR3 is CSVESSIDSHLGVTQYF. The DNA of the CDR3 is TGCAGCGTTGAAAGTTCGATAGACAGTCACCTAGGAGTGACCCAGTACTTC.